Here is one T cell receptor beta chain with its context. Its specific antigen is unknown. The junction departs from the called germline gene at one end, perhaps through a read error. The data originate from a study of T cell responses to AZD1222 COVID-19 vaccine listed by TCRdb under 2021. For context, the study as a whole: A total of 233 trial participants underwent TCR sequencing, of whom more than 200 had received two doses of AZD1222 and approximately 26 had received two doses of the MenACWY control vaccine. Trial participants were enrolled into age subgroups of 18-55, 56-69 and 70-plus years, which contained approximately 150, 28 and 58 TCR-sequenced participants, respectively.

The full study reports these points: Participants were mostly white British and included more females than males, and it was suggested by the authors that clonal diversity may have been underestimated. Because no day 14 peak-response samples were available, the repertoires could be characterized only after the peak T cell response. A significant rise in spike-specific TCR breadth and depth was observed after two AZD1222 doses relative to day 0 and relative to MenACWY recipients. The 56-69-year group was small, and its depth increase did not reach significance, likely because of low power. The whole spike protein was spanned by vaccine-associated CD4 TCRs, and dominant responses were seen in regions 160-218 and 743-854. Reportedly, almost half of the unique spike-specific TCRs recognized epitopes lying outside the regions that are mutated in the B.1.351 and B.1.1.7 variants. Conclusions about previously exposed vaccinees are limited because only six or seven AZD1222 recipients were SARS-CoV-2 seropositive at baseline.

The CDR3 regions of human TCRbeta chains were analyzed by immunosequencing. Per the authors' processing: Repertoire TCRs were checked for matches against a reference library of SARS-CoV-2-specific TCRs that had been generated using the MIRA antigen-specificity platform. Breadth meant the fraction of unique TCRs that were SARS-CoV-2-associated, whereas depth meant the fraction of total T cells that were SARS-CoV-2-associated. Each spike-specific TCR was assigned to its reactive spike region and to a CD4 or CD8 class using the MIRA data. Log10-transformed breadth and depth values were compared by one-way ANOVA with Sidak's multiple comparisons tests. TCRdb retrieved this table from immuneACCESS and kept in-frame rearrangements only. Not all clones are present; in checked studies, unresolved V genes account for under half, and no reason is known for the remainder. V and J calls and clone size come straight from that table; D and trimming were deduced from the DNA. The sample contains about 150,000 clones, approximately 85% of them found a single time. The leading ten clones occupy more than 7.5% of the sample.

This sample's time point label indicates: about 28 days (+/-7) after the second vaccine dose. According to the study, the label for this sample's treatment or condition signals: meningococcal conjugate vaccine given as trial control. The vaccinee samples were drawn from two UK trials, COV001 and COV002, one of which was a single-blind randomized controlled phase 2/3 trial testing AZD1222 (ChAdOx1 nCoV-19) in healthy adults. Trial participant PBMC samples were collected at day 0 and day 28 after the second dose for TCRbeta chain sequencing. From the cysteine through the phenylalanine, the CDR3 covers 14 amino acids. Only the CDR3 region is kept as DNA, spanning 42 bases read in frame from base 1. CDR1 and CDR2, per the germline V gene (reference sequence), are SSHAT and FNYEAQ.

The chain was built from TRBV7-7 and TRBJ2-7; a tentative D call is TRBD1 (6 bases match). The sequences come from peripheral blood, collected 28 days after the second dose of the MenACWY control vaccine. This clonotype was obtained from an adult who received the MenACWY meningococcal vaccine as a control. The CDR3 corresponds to CASSLEAGVGEQYF. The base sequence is TGTGCTAGCAGCTTAGAGGCAGGGGTGGGCGAGCAGTACTTC.